This TCR beta chain was sequenced for a study of T cell changes during pregnancy in multiple sclerosis. This clone was seen a single time. Data came from immunoSEQ multiplex PCR; TCRdb stores just in-frame clones and leaves some out. This sample carries roughly 18,000 clones, roughly 84% of them seen once, and the ten largest clones take 8.5% to 10%. V lost 2 bases, J lost 4 bases, and 5 bases lay in between. The germline V gene has CDR1 GTSNPN and CDR2 SVGIG (reference sequence). The CDR3 has 11 residues. The sample consisted of CD8+ T cells from peripheral blood mononuclear cells, taken after pregnancy. This receptor was obtained from a female donor with multiple sclerosis, enrolled in a pregnancy study. This rearrangement joins TRBV30 to TRBJ2-5; D call uncertain. The CDR3 bases are TGTGCCTGGAGTACCGGAGAGACCCAGTACTTC. It translates to CAWSTGETQYF.